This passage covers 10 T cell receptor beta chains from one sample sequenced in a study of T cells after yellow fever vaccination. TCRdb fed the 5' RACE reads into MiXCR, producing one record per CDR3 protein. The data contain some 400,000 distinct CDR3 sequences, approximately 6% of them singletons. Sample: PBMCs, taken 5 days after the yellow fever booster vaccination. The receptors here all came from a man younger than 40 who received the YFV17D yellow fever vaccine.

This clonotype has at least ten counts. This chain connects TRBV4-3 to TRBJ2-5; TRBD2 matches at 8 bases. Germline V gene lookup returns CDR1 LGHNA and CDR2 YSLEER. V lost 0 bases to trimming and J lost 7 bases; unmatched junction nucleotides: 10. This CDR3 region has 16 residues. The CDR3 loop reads CASSQEASGGVMTQYF. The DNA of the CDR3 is TGCGCCAGCAGCCAAGAAGCGAGCGGGGGTGTTATGACCCAGTACTTC.

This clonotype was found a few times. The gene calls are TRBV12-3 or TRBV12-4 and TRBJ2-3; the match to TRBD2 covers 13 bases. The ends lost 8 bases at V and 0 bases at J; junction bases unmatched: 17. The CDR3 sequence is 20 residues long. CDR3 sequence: CASSVRGLAGIRPSTDTQYF. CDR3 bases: TGTGCCAGCTCGGTTCGGGGACTAGCGGGAATACGCCCTAGCACAGATACGCAGTATTTT.

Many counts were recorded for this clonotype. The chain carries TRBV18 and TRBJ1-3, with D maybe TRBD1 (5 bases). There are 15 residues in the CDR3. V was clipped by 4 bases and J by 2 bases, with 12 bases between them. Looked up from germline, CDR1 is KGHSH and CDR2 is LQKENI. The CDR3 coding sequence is TGTGCCAGCTCACTTCCAGGGCAAACTGGAAACACCATATATTTT. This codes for CASSLPGQTGNTIYF.

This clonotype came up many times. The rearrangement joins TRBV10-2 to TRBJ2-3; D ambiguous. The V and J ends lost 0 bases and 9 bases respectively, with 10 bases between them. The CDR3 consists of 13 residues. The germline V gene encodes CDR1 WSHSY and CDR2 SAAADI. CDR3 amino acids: CASSESGWLTQYF. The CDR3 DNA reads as TGCGCCAGCAGTGAGTCGGGGTGGCTGACGCAGTATTTT.

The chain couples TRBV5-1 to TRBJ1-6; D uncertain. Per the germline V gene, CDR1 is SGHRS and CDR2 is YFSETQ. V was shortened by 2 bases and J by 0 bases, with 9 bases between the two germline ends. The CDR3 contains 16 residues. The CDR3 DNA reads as TGCGCCAGCAGCTTTATATCCGGCTCCTATAATTCACCCCTCCACTTT. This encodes CASSFISGSYNSPLHF.

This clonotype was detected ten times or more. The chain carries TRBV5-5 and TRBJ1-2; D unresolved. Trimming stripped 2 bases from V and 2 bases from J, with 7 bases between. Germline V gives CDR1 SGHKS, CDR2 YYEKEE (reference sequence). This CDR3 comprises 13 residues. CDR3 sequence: CASSFRTNYGYTF. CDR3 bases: TGTGCCAGCAGCTTTCGGACGAACTATGGCTACACCTTC.

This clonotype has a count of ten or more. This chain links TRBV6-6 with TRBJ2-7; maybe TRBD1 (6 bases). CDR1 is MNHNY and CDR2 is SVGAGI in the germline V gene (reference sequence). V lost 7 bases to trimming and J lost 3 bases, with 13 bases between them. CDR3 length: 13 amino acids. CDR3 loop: CASNPDRFYEQYF. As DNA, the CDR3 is TGTGCCAGCAACCCCGACAGGTTCTACGAGCAGTACTTC.

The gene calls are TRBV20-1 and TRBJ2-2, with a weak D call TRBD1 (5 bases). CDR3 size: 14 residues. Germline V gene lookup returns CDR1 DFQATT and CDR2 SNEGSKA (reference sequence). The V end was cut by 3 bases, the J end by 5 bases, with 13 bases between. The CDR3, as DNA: TGCAGTGCTAGCAAGGGGCAGGGAACCGGGGAGCTGTTTTTT. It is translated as CSASKGQGTGELFF.

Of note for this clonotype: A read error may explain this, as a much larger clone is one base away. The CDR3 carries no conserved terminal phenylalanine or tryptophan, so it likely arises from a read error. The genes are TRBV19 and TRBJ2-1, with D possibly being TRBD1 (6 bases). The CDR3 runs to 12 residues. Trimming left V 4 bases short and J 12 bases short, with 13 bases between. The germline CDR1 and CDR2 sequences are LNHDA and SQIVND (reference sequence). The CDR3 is CASSTGAMWQFL. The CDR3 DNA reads TGTGCCAGTAGTACAGGGGCTATGTGGCAGTTCCTC.

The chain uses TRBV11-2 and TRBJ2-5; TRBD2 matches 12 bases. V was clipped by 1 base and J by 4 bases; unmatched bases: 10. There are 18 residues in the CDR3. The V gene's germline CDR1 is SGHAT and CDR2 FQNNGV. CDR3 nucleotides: TGTGCCAGCAGCTTAGTGGCTAGCGGGAGGGTGGGTATAGAGACCCAGTACTTC. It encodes CASSLVASGRVGIETQYF.